One sample yielded the 12 T cell receptor beta chains listed below, sequenced in a study of T cell clonality in common variable immunodeficiency. TCRdb keeps only in-frame clones here, not all; method: immunoSEQ multiplex PCR. The sample shows 55,000 to 65,000 clones, none of them appearing just once. The material sequenced was peripheral blood mononuclear cells. Source of these receptors: a person aged 18 to 70 in good health.

This clone was recorded many times. The read terminates 3 residues ahead of where the CDR3 ends, so the germline J gene completes it. The J gene is TRBJ1-5, the V gene TRBV4-2; D perhaps matches TRBD1 (6 bases). Germline V gives CDR1 LGHNA, CDR2 YNFKEQ. The V end lost 1 base, the J end lost 4 bases, and 11 bases lay between the germline ends. The length of the CDR3 is 15 residues. CDR3 loop: CASSQVFTGNQPQHF. CDR3 DNA, as far as it was read: TGTGCCAGCAGCCAAGTTTTTACAGGGAATCAGCCC.

This clone was counted many times. The observed sequence ends 3 residues before the CDR3 terminus, with the missing tail filled in from the germline J gene. The chain joins TRBV7-3 to TRBJ1-2, with 8 bases that match TRBD1. V lost 5 bases and J lost 2; bases outside the gene matches: 1. This CDR3 has 13 amino acids. Germline loops: CDR1 SGHTA, CDR2 FQGTGA. CDR3 sequence reads: CASSGDRNYGYTF. CDR3 bases read: TGTGCCAGCAGCGGGGACAGGAACTATGGC.

This clone was counted many times. The read ends 3 residues before the CDR3 terminus; that terminus is restored from the germline J gene. This rearrangement joins TRBV20-1 to TRBJ2-7, with 12 bases identical to TRBD2. This CDR3 region has 15 residues. Germline CDR1 DFQATT, CDR2 SNEGSKA (reference sequence). Germline trimming cut 6 bases from V and 6 bases from J; bases unmatched to any gene: 12. The part of the CDR3 DNA that was read is TGCAGTGCCAAGCGACTAGCGGGAGTCGTTTTCGAG. Translated, it gives CSAKRLAGVVFE. The whole CDR3 reads CSAKRLAGVVFEQYF.

This clone has just a few counts. With the read ending 3 residues before the CDR3 end, the germline J gene is used to fill in that end. This chain links TRBV11-1 with TRBJ1-1, with 11 bases identical to TRBD1. The CDR3 extends over 14 amino acids. Germline CDR1 is SGHAT and CDR2 is FQDESV (reference sequence). Losses at the gene ends were 8 bases for V and 5 bases for J; bases not matched to a gene: 7. The CDR3 DNA, read in part, is TGTGCCAGCGGACAGGGGGCGGGGGGGACTGAA. This encodes CASGQGAGGTE. In full, the CDR3 is CASGQGAGGTEAFF.

This clone was picked up many times. The read finishes 3 residues shy of the CDR3 end, and the germline J gene is used to complete it. The chain combines TRBV7-3 with TRBJ2-3; no clear D. This CDR3 contains 11 residues. V lost 4 bases and J lost 6, with 5 bases in between. The germline V gene has CDR1 SGHTA and CDR2 FQGTGA. The CDR3 loop is CASSSFDTQYF. The sequenced CDR3 bases are TGTGCCAGCAGCTCATTCGATACG.

This clone came up many times. The read terminates 3 residues before the CDR3 end, so the remaining end is supplied by the germline J gene. This specimen includes other DNA sequences encoding the same CDR3. V gene TRBV7-8 combines with J gene TRBJ2-7, with D hard to call. The CDR3 spans 15 residues. V shed 6 bases and J shed 2 bases, with 17 bases lying between them. CDR1 and CDR2 (germline): SGHVS, FQNEAQ. The CDR3 protein is CASRSDTALPYEQYF. The covered CDR3 bases are TGTGCCAGCAGATCTGACACCGCGCTTCCCTACGAG.

This clone was counted at least ten times. The read halts 3 residues ahead of the CDR3 end, with the missing end drawn from the germline J gene. The rearrangement joins TRBV19 to TRBJ2-1, with 13 bases identical to TRBD2. The germline gives CDR1 LNHDA, CDR2 SQIVND (reference sequence). V was pared by 6 bases and J by 9 bases, with 11 bases of the junction left unmatched. CDR3 length equals 16 residues. The sequenced part of the CDR3 DNA is TGTGCCAGTAGCCAACTAGCGGGAGGGTTTGTGGGTGAG. This sequence encodes CASSQLAGGFVGE. The whole CDR3 protein is CASSQLAGGFVGEQFF.

This clone was detected ten times or more. The sequenced fragment ends 3 residues before the CDR3 boundary, so the rest is inferred from the germline J gene. J is TRBJ1-4 and V is TRBV12-3 or TRBV12-4, with D possibly matching TRBD1 (6 bases). The CDR3 length is 16 residues. V was pared by 1 base and J by 5 bases, with 14 bases between. CDR3 DNA, as far as it was read: TGTGCCAGCAGTTTAGGTAGGGGGGGCGCGAATGAAAAA. It is translated as CASSLGRGGANEK. The whole CDR3 sequence is CASSLGRGGANEKLFF.

Ten or more counts support this clone. The read finishes 3 residues shy of the CDR3 end, and the germline J gene is used to complete it. The rearrangement joins TRBV20-1 to TRBJ2-7; tentatively, D is TRBD2 (6 bases). CDR3 length equals 13 residues. Germline CDR1 DFQATT, CDR2 SNEGSKA (reference sequence). The V end was cut by 3 bases, the J end by 3 bases, with 12 bases between. The CDR3 bases that were read are TGCAGTGCTAGGCTCAGGCGGGGCTACGAG. This sequence encodes CSARLRRGYE. The whole CDR3 protein reads CSARLRRGYEQYF.

With regard to this clone: The read gets to within 3 residues of the CDR3 end, and the germline J gene fills in the rest. This chain uses TRBV2 with TRBJ1-1, with a possible D match to TRBD1 (6 bases). Trimming stripped 0 bases from V and 4 bases from J, with 6 bases between. Per germline, CDR1 SNHLY and CDR2 FYNNEI. CDR3 length: 13 residues. The DNA read from the CDR3 is TGTGCCAGCAGTGAAGCGGGGGCCACTGAA. Its protein is CASSEAGATE. In full, the CDR3 is CASSEAGATEAFF.

This clone was recorded at least ten times. The read falls 3 residues short of the CDR3 end, and the missing part is taken from the germline J gene. The rearrangement links TRBV9 to TRBJ2-5, with D tentatively TRBD1 (6 bases). The CDR3 runs 13 residues. Trimming took 4 bases from V and 2 from J, leaving 9 bases between them. Germline V gene data show CDR1 as SGDLS and CDR2 as YYNGEE. This chain's CDR3 is CASSSGEQETQYF. The sequenced CDR3 bases are TGTGCCAGCAGCTCAGGGGAACAAGAGACC.

This clone was counted ten times or more. The sequence runs out 3 residues before the end of the CDR3; the remainder is reconstructed from the germline J gene. This chain connects TRBV20-1 to TRBJ2-2; TRBD1 matches at 8 bases. The J segment lost 7 bases and the V segment lost 6 bases, leaving 13 bases of the junction unmatched. In germline, CDR1 is DFQATT, CDR2 SNEGSKA (reference sequence). There are 15 residues in the CDR3. CDR3 bases read: TGCAGTGCCCCTCGGACAGGGTCTCTACTCGGGGAG. Amino acid sequence: CSAPRTGSLLGE. The whole CDR3 region reads CSAPRTGSLLGELFF.